This TCR beta chain was sequenced in a study of T-cell memory formation after mild COVID-19. The V gene lost 3 bases and the J gene lost 8 bases, with 10 bases spanning the gap. Per the germline V gene, CDR1 is SGHTA and CDR2 is FQGNSA. The CDR3 has 12 residues. TCRdb used MiXCR to reprocess the 5' RACE reads, holding one entry per CDR3 protein. The table records around 390,000 distinct CDR3 sequences, approximately 15% of them present only once. The receptor's source is a man aged 18 to 29 who had mild COVID-19 (a few samples of this study predate the infection). Cell type and time point are not known. Sequencing was carried out using PBMCs or a T cell subset sorted from them (not recorded which). The chain combines TRBV7-2 with TRBJ1-2; TRBD1 might be the D (5 bases). Here the CDR3 reads CASSFRNRGYTF. In DNA, the CDR3 is TGTGCCAGCAGCTTTCGAAACAGGGGCTACACCTTC. Drawing the rest from reference TRBV7-2 and TRBJ1-2, the complete variable domain is GAGVSQSPSNKVTEKGKDVELRCDPISGHTALYWYRQSLGQGLEFLIYFQGNSAPDKSGLPSDRFSAERTGGSVSTLTIQRTQQEDSAVYLCASSFRNRGYTFGSGTRLTVV.